Listed below are T cell receptor beta chains from one sample, sequenced in a study of human T cells and chemical hapten exposure. MiXCR, applied by TCRdb to the RACE reads, yields one record per CDR3 protein. The sample includes 250,000 or so distinct CDR3 sequences, about 8.6% seen only once; the top ten take 2% to 2.5%. The material sequenced was whole blood, taken in connection with sensitization to the hapten diphenylcyclopropenone (DPC). The receptors were gathered from a woman between 40 and 55 years old with alopecia areata. Some clones in this sample may be carry-over from other donors' samples. CDR3s include the opening cysteine and the closing phenylalanine or tryptophan. Fields, in order: J gene, D gene, clone size, V gene, CDR3 length, CDR3 protein, CDR3 DNA. D genes are given only for firm matches. The listing skips clone size in some rows; elsewhere it reads once, few, many or a size class.

>TRBJ2-6|NA|NA|TRBV4-3|18
CASSQPSSGISGANVLTF
TGCGCCAGCAGCCAGCCTTCCTCGGGTATCTCTGGGGCCAACGTCCTGACTTTC
>TRBJ2-7|NA|NA|TRBV6-2/TRBV6-3|11
CASSQLGEQYF
TGTGCCAGCAGTCAATTGGGCGAGCAGTACTTC
>TRBJ2-3|NA|NA|TRBV7-9|13
CATVLASTDTQYF
TGTGCTACGGTGCTGGCCAGCACAGATACGCAGTATTTT
>TRBJ1-3|NA|NA|TRBV30|18
CAWSVHPWSANSGNTIYF
TGTGCCTGGAGTGTACACCCTTGGAGCGCCAACTCTGGAAACACCATATATTTT
>TRBJ2-7|TRBD1|many|TRBV29-1|12
CSGGTGENEQYF
TGCAGCGGGGGGACAGGGGAGAACGAGCAGTACTTC
>TRBJ1-5|NA|few|TRBV29-1|13
CSVGPGNDQPQHF
TGCAGCGTTGGTCCGGGAAATGACCAGCCCCAGCATTTT
>TRBJ2-3|TRBD2|NA|TRBV7-2|15
CASSLVGGSQDTQYF
TGTGCCAGCAGCTTAGTTGGCGGGAGCCAAGATACGCAGTATTTT
>TRBJ1-1|NA|NA|TRBV6-2/TRBV6-3|14
CASSSPTKGTEAFF
TGTGCCAGCAGTTCGCCGACTAAAGGTACTGAAGCTTTCTTT
>TRBJ1-2|TRBD1|many|TRBV20-1|11
CSAGTGGGYTF
TGCAGTGCGGGGACAGGGGGTGGCTACACCTTC
>TRBJ1-2|NA|NA|TRBV21-1|15
CASPKGRAPFPGYTF
TGTGCCAGCCCGAAAGGCCGGGCCCCATTCCCTGGCTACACCTTC
>TRBJ1-2|NA|many|TRBV6-5|12
CASSYAGYGYTF
TGTGCCAGCAGTTACGCAGGCTATGGCTACACCTTC
>TRBJ2-7|TRBD1|NA|TRBV6-1|15
CASSEAGTGAYEQYF
TGTGCCAGCAGTGAAGCCGGGACAGGGGCCTACGAGCAGTACTTC
>TRBJ1-2|NA|many|TRBV6-5|15
CASSSGGLTNYGYTF
TGTGCCAGCTCCTCCGGGGGGCTCACTAACTATGGCTACACCTTC
>TRBJ2-7|NA|NA|TRBV24-1|13
CAVQHGGLDEQYF
TGTGCCGTGCAGCACGGGGGGCTGGACGAGCAGTACTTC
>TRBJ2-5|TRBD2|many|TRBV2|15
CASSDIRTSSKTQYF
TGTGCCAGCAGTGATATCAGGACTAGCTCAAAGACCCAGTACTTC
>TRBJ2-5|TRBD2|once|TRBV7-2|16
CASSAGLVPTLETQYF
TGTGCCAGCAGCGCAGGACTAGTCCCTACACTAGAGACCCAGTACTTC